This paragraph reports one T cell receptor beta chain. Its antigen remains unknown. This sample was taken from a study of T cell responses to AZD1222 COVID-19 vaccine. The wider study: Some second doses came at about 4 weeks and others at about 12 weeks; these were pooled.

Study-level findings and limits: Distributed over spike, vaccine-associated CD4 TCRs predominated at 160-218 and 743-854. Clonal diversity may have been underestimated, and the donors were mostly white British, with more females than males.

Assay: immunoSEQ multiplex PCR; the TCRdb copy retains only in-frame clones and omits some. The table records roughly 190,000 clones, approximately 93% of them present only once. The TCR was taken from an adult in good health. Material: peripheral blood, obtained on day 0 of AZD1222 vaccination.

CDR3 protein: CASSLGPFEKLFF. The CDR3 DNA reads TGTGCCAGCAGCTTGGGCCCTTTTGAAAAACTGTTTTTT. The chain has TRBV5-6 and TRBJ1-4; D gene unclear. Trimming took off 0 bases at V and 7 bases at J, with 7 bases between the two ends. Germline CDR1 and CDR2: SGHDT and YYEEEE. CDR3 length equals 13 residues.